This T cell receptor beta chain was found in a study of T cells in Graves' hyperthyroidism and ophthalmopathy. Findings and limits, study-wide: Blood held most thyroid clonotypes expanded above 0.001 frequency.

Patients aged 18 to 65 had newly diagnosed hyperthyroidism of under 2 months' duration. Germline V lookup: CDR1 MGHDK, CDR2 SYGVNS. The J segment lost 2 bases and the V segment lost 3 bases, leaving 8 bases of the junction unmatched. This CDR3 comprises 16 residues. The investigators amplified TCR beta CDR3 regions from RNA transcripts. First-round RT-PCR with HTBI primers amplified the TCR CDR3 region. Using its own MiXCR run on the multiplex PCR reads, TCRdb lists one record per CDR3 protein. Of hundreds of thousands of distinct CDR3 sequences listed, roughly 37% were seen once; the top ten hold 8% to 9%. At least ten counts were recorded for this clonotype. Antigen: not known.

V and J are TRBV25-1 and TRBJ2-5; 8 positions agree with TRBD2. The source of this sequence is a man aged 18 to 30 with Graves' hyperthyroidism. Sequenced input: blood. The CDR3 sequence is CASSDLSVAGQETQYF. The CDR3 coding sequence is TGTGCCAGCAGTGACCTTTCGGTAGCGGGACAAGAGACCCAGTACTTC.